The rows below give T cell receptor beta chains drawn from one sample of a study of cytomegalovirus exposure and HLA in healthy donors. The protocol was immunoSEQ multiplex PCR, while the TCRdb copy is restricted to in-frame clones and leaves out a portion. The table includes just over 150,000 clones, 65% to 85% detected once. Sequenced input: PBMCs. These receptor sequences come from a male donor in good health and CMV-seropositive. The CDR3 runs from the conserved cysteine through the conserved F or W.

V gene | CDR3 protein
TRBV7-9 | CASSLGGLYNEQFF
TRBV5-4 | CASSLSGRVQETQYF
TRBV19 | CASSMHSQETQYF
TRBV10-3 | CAIRIQGEGYTF
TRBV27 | CASSKTGEYYNEQFF
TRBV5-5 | CASSLALKGLAGGSSYEQYF
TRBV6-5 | CASSYLGRRPEQYF
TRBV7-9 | CASTSGLTGAKNIQYF
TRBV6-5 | CASSPLSGRRHEQYF
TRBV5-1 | CASSLAVSIGGSTEQYF
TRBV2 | CASSEVRQGFNGYTF
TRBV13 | CASSSLGLAESYEQYF
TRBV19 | CASSTPTSGRGSDTQYF
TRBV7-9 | CSSSSGHLNQPQHF
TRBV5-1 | CASRDSYNEQFF
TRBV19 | CASGTSGLGQETQYF
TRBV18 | CASSPPLGGSYEQYF
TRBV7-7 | CASSRWAAREQFF
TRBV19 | CASSATSSSGTYNEQFF
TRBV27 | CASSLWGEAQYNEQFF
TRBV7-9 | CASSLARLAVHNEQFF
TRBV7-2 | CASSLTLSRGDYGYTF
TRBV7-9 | CASGGQAYGYTF
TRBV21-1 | CASSKESRSGEQYF
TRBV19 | CASKVDRGREKLFF
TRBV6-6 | CASRPGTSASTDTQYF
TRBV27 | CASGGQSHYTEAFF
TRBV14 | CASSPGETQYF
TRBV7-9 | CASSLAKTRRTYEQYF
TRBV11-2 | CASSRTGGYYEQYF
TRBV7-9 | CASSYTGLAGVGEQYF
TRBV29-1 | CSVAGATNEKLFF
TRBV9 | CASSVDNRAAGNTIYF
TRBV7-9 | CSSSLPTQGPKNIQYF
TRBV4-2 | CASSRNNRAGNTIYF